The T cell receptor (beta chain) described here comes from a study of blood T cell repertoires in COVID-19. About the research overall: Italy, Spain and the United States were the sources of the convalescent and acute COVID-19 samples. Sources were T cells, B-cell-depleted T cells, or PBMCs; the material itself was cDNA or gDNA.

Authors' methods: Scientists estimated how many nucleated cells there were by amplifying reference gene primers. Data came from immunoSEQ multiplex PCR; TCRdb stores just in-frame clones and leaves some out. Clone size and the V and J calls come from that table; the DNA yielded D and trimming. The table has approximately 190,000 clones, 84% seen once. Germline V gene sequence: CDR1 SGHRS, CDR2 YFSETQ. The CDR3 is 13 residues long. Trimming pared 4 bases from V and 6 bases from J, leaving 10 bases between. The J gene is TRBJ2-2, the V gene TRBV5-1, with a possible D match to TRBD1 (6 bases). The source material was peripheral blood. The TCR sequence derives from a woman between 65 and 79 years old with active or convalescent COVID-19. The CDR3 nucleotides read TGCGCCAGCAGCCAACAGGGATCCGGGGAGCTGTTTTTT. Translation gives CASSQQGSGELFF.